This T cell receptor beta chain was captured in a study of T cell responses to AZD1222 COVID-19 vaccine. Only in-frame clones appear in the TCRdb table, and some are missing; sequencing was by immunoSEQ multiplex PCR. In the table there are under 170,000 clones, 94% of which are singletons. Points on this clone: Its target is unknown.

General study results and limits: Recipients of two AZD1222 doses showed rising Spike-specific TCR breadth and depth. Reports indicate that nearly half of spike-specific TCRs are directed at unmutated variant regions. Among AZD1222 vaccinees, only six or seven were seropositive at baseline.

This clonotype was sampled from an adult in good health. The sequencing used peripheral blood, collected on day 0 of AZD1222 vaccination.

CDR3 DNA: TGTGCCAGCAGTGCCCCGGGACAGGACTACGAGCAGTACGTC. It codes for CASSAPGQDYEQYV. The rearrangement links TRBV28 to TRBJ2-7, with 8 positions matching TRBD1. The CDR3 length is 14 residues. V shed 5 bases and J 3 bases; nucleotides not matched to a gene: 6. Germline V gene data show CDR1 as MDHEN and CDR2 as SYDVKM.